Presented here are 16 T cell receptor beta chains from one specimen sequenced in a study of OX40 agonist ivuxolimab in advanced cancers. The method was immunoSEQ multiplex PCR; TCRdb's version includes in-frame clones alone and lacks a portion of them. The sample yields tens of thousands of clones, around 94% seen once. Sequencing used CD4+ or CD8+ T cells sorted from blood, obtained in a trial of the OX40 agonist ivuxolimab. The receptors derive from an adult with an advanced solid tumor such as melanoma, head and neck, liver or kidney cancer.

This clone has a single count. The chain links TRBV7-2 to TRBJ2-7, with TRBD2 identical over 9 bases. Germline V gene lookup returns CDR1 SGHTA and CDR2 FQGNSA. The CDR3 extends over 15 amino acids. V lost 5 bases and J lost 5; bases outside the gene matches: 10. CDR3 bases: TGTGCCAGCAGCCGGACGGGGTCTAGCGGGGACGAGCAGTACTTC. It codes for CASSRTGSSGDEQYF. The variable domain in full, with the rest retrieved from reference TRBV7-2 and TRBJ2-7, is GAGVSQSPSNKVTEKGKDVELRCDPISGHTALYWYRQSLGQGLEFLIYFQGNSAPDKSGLPSDRFSAERTGGSVSTLTIQRTQQEDSAVYLCASSRTGSSGDEQYFGPGTRLTVT.

Here the CDR3 DNA reads TGTGCCAGCAGCTCAAGACGTAGCAGGGGAGAGACCGGGGAGCTGTTTTTT. Translated: CASSSRRSRGETGELFF. The J gene is TRBJ2-2, the V gene TRBV7-9; D may be TRBD1 (6 bases). The CDR3 has 17 residues. Germline values: CDR1 SEHNR, CDR2 FQNEAQ (reference sequence). With 4 bases removed from V and 5 bases from J, the gap between germline ends came to 20 bases.

The CDR3 reads CASSYSSGGDEQFF. CDR3 bases: TGTGCCAGCAGTTACTCTAGCGGCGGGGATGAGCAGTTCTTC. J is TRBJ2-1 and V is TRBV6-5; D may be TRBD2 (6 bases). Germline CDR1 MNHEY, CDR2 SVGAGI. Trimming took off 0 bases at V and 8 bases at J, with 11 bases between the two ends. The CDR3 spans 14 residues.

The V call is TRBV27, the J call TRBJ2-3, with 9 bases aligning to TRBD1. Germline V gene lookup returns CDR1 MNHEY and CDR2 SMNVEV (reference sequence). J lost 4 bases, V lost 4 bases, and 6 bases had no gene match. The CDR3 is 15 residues long. CDR3 protein: CASSSTGGLADTQYF. The DNA for the CDR3 is TGTGCCAGCAGTTCGACAGGGGGGTTGGCAGATACGCAGTATTTT.

The table lists this clone with a count of one. The chain combines TRBV4-3 with TRBJ2-7; 10 positions match TRBD1. Trimming took 0 bases from V and 5 from J; bases not matched to a gene: 7. CDR3 length: 16 amino acids. Per germline, CDR1 LGHNA and CDR2 YSLEER. This CDR3 reads CASSQDGTGVRHEQYF. CDR3 bases: TGCGCCAGCAGCCAAGATGGGACAGGGGTTCGCCACGAGCAGTACTTC.

This rearrangement joins TRBV27 to TRBJ2-3; 8 bases are shared with TRBD2. With V trimmed by 3 bases and J by 1 base, 6 bases remained unmatched. The CDR3 totals 16 residues. Germline CDR1 is MNHEY and CDR2 is SMNVEV (reference sequence). CDR3 protein: CASSLVRAGGTDTQYF. CDR3 DNA sequence: TGTGCCAGCAGTTTGGTTAGAGCGGGGGGCACAGATACGCAGTATTTT.

The V and J genes are TRBV30 and TRBJ2-3; D is possibly TRBD1 or TRBD2 (5 bases each). V was shortened by 5 bases and J by 6 bases, with 21 bases between the two germline ends. CDR3 length equals 15 residues. Germline V lookup: CDR1 GTSNPN, CDR2 SVGIG (reference sequence). The CDR3 spells CAWATRDGFGDTQYF. DNA for the CDR3: TGTGCCTGGGCGACCCGGGACGGGTTTGGGGATACGCAGTATTTT.

This clone has a single count. The rearrangement uses TRBV28 and TRBJ2-5, with D tentatively TRBD1 (5 bases). V lost 6 bases, J lost 2 bases, and 22 bases lay in between. The CDR3 length is 17 residues. Germline-derived CDR1 and CDR2 are MDHEN and SYDVKM. The CDR3 nucleotides read TGTGCCAGCAGCCCAAAGTTTAAGGCAGGGCTTCAAGAGACCCAGTACTTC. It encodes CASSPKFKAGLQETQYF.

The V and J genes are TRBV7-2 and TRBJ2-7; TRBD2 matches at 12 bases. The CDR3 is 16 amino acids. J lost 0 bases, V lost 4 bases, and 4 bases had no gene match. Germline V gene data show CDR1 as SGHTA and CDR2 as FQGNSA. The CDR3 sequence: CASSSTSGGYSYEQYF. The CDR3 coding sequence is TGTGCCAGCAGCTCCACTAGCGGGGGGTACTCCTACGAGCAGTACTTC.

This clone was seen once. The chain joins TRBV21-1 to TRBJ1-4. TRBV21-1 is a pseudogene. The CDR3 sequence is 15 residues long. CDR3 nucleotide sequence: TGTGCCAGCAGCAATAATGAGGGGAGCGGGGAAAAACTGTTTTTT. This encodes CASSNNEGSGEKLFF.

This sequence joins TRBV5-5 and TRBJ2-7, with 9 bases lining up with TRBD2. The CDR3 length is 17 residues. V trimming: 1 base; J trimming: 2 bases; junction bases outside the gene matches: 10. Germline loops: CDR1 SGHKS, CDR2 YYEKEE (reference sequence). CDR3 nucleotides: TGTGCCAGCAGCTTGTCGAGGGCTAGCGGGGAGCCCTACGAGCAGTACTTC. Its protein is CASSLSRASGEPYEQYF.

The V gene is TRBV7-9, the J gene TRBJ2-1; D is unclear. Trimming stripped 3 bases from V and 1 base from J, with 10 bases between. Germline V CDR1 and CDR2: SEHNR, FQNEAQ (reference sequence). CDR3 length: 15 residues. The chain's CDR3 is CASSFRGYSYNEQFF. The CDR3 bases are TGTGCCAGCAGCTTTCGAGGCTATTCCTACAATGAGCAGTTCTTC. The full variable domain, in which reference TRBV7-9 and TRBJ2-1 provide the parts outside the CDR3, is DTGVSQNPRHKITKRGQNVTFRCDPISEHNRLYWYRQTLGQGPEFLTYFQNEAQLEKSRLLSDRFSAERPKGSFSTLEIQRTEQGDSAMYLCASSFRGYSYNEQFFGPGTRLTVL.

The chain combines TRBV4-3 with TRBJ1-6, with D perhaps matching TRBD1 (6 bases). Trimming took off 1 base at V and 5 bases at J, with 9 bases between the two ends. Germline V gene lookup returns CDR1 LGHNA and CDR2 YSLEER. CDR3 length equals 15 residues. The CDR3 sequence: CASSQVGGHNSPLHF. The DNA for the CDR3 is TGCGCCAGCAGCCAAGTGGGGGGCCATAATTCACCCCTCCACTTT.

CDR3 DNA: TGTGCCAGCAGCTTAGGGGGGTACCAAGAGACCCAGTACTTC. Residues: CASSLGGYQETQYF. This chain links TRBV7-9 with TRBJ2-5, with D perhaps given as TRBD1 or TRBD2 (5 bases each). CDR1 is SEHNR and CDR2 is FQNEAQ in the germline V gene (reference sequence). The V end lost 1 base, the J end lost 0 bases, and 6 bases lay between the germline ends. This CDR3 spans 14 amino acids.

The V call is TRBV10-1, the J call TRBJ2-3, with 7 bases fitting TRBD1. This CDR3 comprises 14 residues. The V and J ends lost 4 bases and 1 base, in that order; junction bases with no gene match: 2. CDR1 WNHNN and CDR2 SYGVQD come from the germline V gene (reference sequence). The CDR3 coding sequence is TGCGCCAGCAGTGGGGGGACAGGCACAGATACGCAGTATTTT. It yields the protein CASSGGTGTDTQYF.

The chain uses TRBV19 and TRBJ2-3; tentative D call: TRBD1 (6 bases). V lost 3 bases to trimming and J lost 0 bases, with 13 bases between them. The CDR3 length is 16 residues. From germline, CDR1 is LNHDA and CDR2 SQIVND (reference sequence). The CDR3 DNA reads TGTGCCAGTAGTATCTCCAGGGGCCTTAGCACAGATACGCAGTATTTT. Amino acids: CASSISRGLSTDTQYF.